This is a list of T cell receptor beta chains from one sample in a study of Graves' ophthalmopathy and Graves' hyperthyroidism. TCRdb reprocessed the multiplex PCR reads with MiXCR, giving one entry per CDR3 protein. The data show more than 1,000,000 distinct CDR3 sequences, roughly 35% seen once. The material sequenced was peripheral blood or thyroid tissue (not recorded which). These TCRs come from an adult man with Graves' hyperthyroidism. CDR3s include the opening cysteine and the closing phenylalanine or tryptophan.

CDR3 protein	V gene	J gene
CASSQVQGYTEAFF	TRBV7-9	TRBJ1-1
CASSVQGGDEQYF	TRBV9	TRBJ2-7
CSASRWTQYF	TRBV20-1	TRBJ2-5
CSVEDPVLREAFF	TRBV29-1	TRBJ1-1
CASSLSGVSGYTF	TRBV5-6	TRBJ1-2
CASSLRTQIGGQYF	TRBV12-3/TRBV12-4	TRBJ2-7
CSVNSGGELTGELFF	TRBV29-1	TRBJ2-2
CASSVAGMGYEQYF	TRBV2	TRBJ2-7
CSASLQTNTGELFF	TRBV20-1	TRBJ2-2
CAISESGGNTIYF	TRBV10-3	TRBJ1-3
CASSESNRFDEQYF	TRBV25-1	TRBJ2-7
CAITTSGGTQYF	TRBV10-3	TRBJ2-5
CSATTGSNTEAF	TRBV29-1	TRBJ2-6
CASSQAGSRRHEQYF	TRBV11-2	TRBJ2-7
CASSPTGGSGANVLTF	TRBV2	TRBJ2-6